This section outlines one TCR beta chain sequence together with its context. In Seattle, patients joined the study during active infection and were tracked longitudinally. This CDR3 spans 14 amino acids. Germline values: CDR1 SGHNT, CDR2 YYREEE (reference sequence). V gave up 4 bases and J gave up 1 base, with 11 bases separating them. The data are from a study of blood T cell repertoires in COVID-19. On the study more broadly: PBMCs, B-cell-depleted T cells, or T cells provided the cDNA or gDNA that made up the material.

In the original analysis: Researchers report that nucleated cell counts were estimated from reference gene primer amplification. Assay used: immunoSEQ multiplex PCR; TCRdb lists only in-frame clones, some missing. That table furnishes V, J and clone size, whereas the DNA furnished D and trimming. The data hold some 200,000 clones, with approximately 80% observed a single time. This chain links TRBV5-4 with TRBJ2-5; D unclear. The sequence was obtained from a man aged 55-75 years with COVID-19, enrolled during active disease. The specimen sequenced was peripheral blood. CDR3 loop: CASSPGSSQETQYF. The CDR3 DNA reads TGTGCCAGCAGCCCCGGGTCCAGCCAAGAGACCCAGTACTTC. The whole variable domain, remainder taken from reference TRBV5-4 and TRBJ2-5, is ETGVTQSPTHLIKTRGQQVTLRCSSQSGHNTVSWYQQALGQGPQFIFQYYREEENGRGNFPPRFSGLQFPNYSSELNVNALELDDSALYLCASSPGSSQETQYFGPGTRLLVL.